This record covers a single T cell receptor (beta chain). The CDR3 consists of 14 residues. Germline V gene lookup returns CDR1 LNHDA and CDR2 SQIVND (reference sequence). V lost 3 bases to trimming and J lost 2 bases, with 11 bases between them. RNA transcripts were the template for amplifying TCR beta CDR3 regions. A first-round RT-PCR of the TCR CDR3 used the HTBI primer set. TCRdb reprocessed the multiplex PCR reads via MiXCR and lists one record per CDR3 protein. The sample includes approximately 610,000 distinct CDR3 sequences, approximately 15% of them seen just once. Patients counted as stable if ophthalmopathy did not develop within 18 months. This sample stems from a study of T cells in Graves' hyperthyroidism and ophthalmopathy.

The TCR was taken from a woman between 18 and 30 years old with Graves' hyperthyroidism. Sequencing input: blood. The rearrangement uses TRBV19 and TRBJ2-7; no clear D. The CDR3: CASSMIPPPYEQYF. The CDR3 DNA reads TGTGCCAGTAGTATGATACCCCCCCCCTACGAGCAGTACTTC.